This TCR beta chain is from a study of blood T cells in healthy people across ages (dated by TCRdb to the mid-2010s). Study-level background: In model experiments, template switching captured roughly one uniquely barcoded TCR beta cDNA molecule for every two T cells. Age-related changes in TCR beta repertoire diversity were measured in the study by deep sequencing normalized with unique cDNA molecular identifiers. Four age groups were formed from the donors: young (average approximately 16 years), middle-aged (roughly 38), aged (under 70) and long-lived (approximately 80). To avoid experimental bias, donors of different ages were spread randomly across the sequencing lanes. Using the same blood draw, the study looked at two additional independent replicas of 1 million unique cDNA reads for two donors, one aged 18 to 30 and the other aged 80 or older. The investigation overall reported the following: Because the CMV infection status of the donors was unknown, age-related changes in expanded clonotypes may potentially have been confounded. The long-lived group showed more naive CD4+ T cells, fewer expanded clones and increased TCR diversity than the aged group, suggesting age selection. Observed TCR beta diversity correlated strongly with the percentage of naive T cells measured by flow cytometry. Since profiling was done on bulk unsorted PBMCs, naive and antigen-experienced compartments could not be conclusively compared. Total diversity estimates from one million sequenced T cells were considered lower bounds and underestimates. As age increased, observed TCR beta diversity per million T cells dropped in a roughly linear way, and a significant reduction was already evident by age about 40.

Donors were about 36 systemically healthy Caucasian individuals from Russia aged roughly 6 to 100 years. Roughly 10 milliliters of peripheral blood were collected from each donor into EDTA-treated Vacutainer tubes. PBMCs were isolated by Ficoll-Paque density-gradient centrifugation, with at least 7 million obtained per sample. Trizol reagent was used to extract total RNA from PBMCs, with at least 5.5 micrograms per sample. The percentages of naive CD45RAhigh/CD27high T cells were determined by flow cytometry on a PBMC aliquot from every donor. From the germline V gene, CDR1 is SGDLS and CDR2 is YYNGEE. From its cysteine to its phenylalanine, the CDR3 spans 14 amino acids. This entry keeps only the CDR3 DNA: 42 bases, framed from base 1. Relative to germline, V is 3 bases shorter and J is 1 base shorter, with 11 bases between their ends. The method behind the library was 5' RACE. Sequencing was performed on an Illumina HiSeq 2500. A second PCR of about 7 to 12 cycles was run with a J-beta primer mix and a sample-barcoded 5' primer. Each TCR beta cDNA molecule received a unique molecular identifier from a template-switch 5' adaptor carrying 12 random nucleotides. Each sample yielded at least 2.5 million CDR3-containing paired-end reads. First-strand cDNA synthesis was performed from all RNA using the Mint cDNA synthesis kit, with priming by a TRBC-specific oligonucleotide. Following uracil-DNA glycosylase treatment, a first 18-cycle PCR with universal primers M1SS and BC2_uni_R was performed on all cDNA. Regarding the original processing steps: Each sample was normalized by randomly selecting 1 million high-quality reads, each carrying a distinct molecular identifier. Instead of being binned into consensus sequences, reads that shared molecular identifiers were thrown out. CDR3 identification, clonotype clustering and error correction used MiTCR with a Q25 quality threshold and the strictest error-elimination algorithm. Lower-bound total TCR beta diversity was estimated with a nonparametric unseen species model using Euler transformation. Using fastp trimming at Q25 and MiXCR clonotype assembly, TCRdb reanalyzed the public sequencing data and kept in-frame beta chains. Each record represents a unique CDR3 protein, reported with the most common genes and DNA among its rows. TCRdb's processing, not the authors', yielded these V and J calls. The table for this sample lists 750,000 to 950,000 distinct CDR3 sequences; approximately 53% of them were counted only once. Around 40% of the sample is in the top ten clones.

Points on this clonotype: No antigen is known for it. Base quality data are lacking; no much larger clone is found one base away.

The source is a man older than 75 in good health. The chain joins TRBV9 to TRBJ2-7, with no confidently assigned D gene. Sequencing was carried out using blood. CDR3 sequence: CASSGGPQSYEQYF. The nucleotide sequence is given as TGTGCCAGCAGCGGAGGCCCCCAGTCCTACGAGCAGTACTTC.